Sequencing of this T cell receptor (beta chain) was carried out in a study of early T cells in non-severe SARS-CoV-2 infection. About the study: It was bulk RNA from unsorted whole blood that was sequenced, and the chains were unpaired.

TCRdb called the 5' RACE reads again in MiXCR, with one record for every CDR3 protein. The table has tens of thousands of distinct CDR3 sequences, around 15% seen once. This clonotype was recorded a few times. The CDR3 is 15 amino acids. Germline loops: CDR1 SGHTA, CDR2 FQGNSA. The trim removed 1 base at V and 10 bases at J, leaving 12 bases unmatched. Source material: whole blood. The sequence was collected from an adult who was a healthcare worker with PCR-confirmed SARS-CoV-2 infection or an uninfected control (not recorded which). The V gene is TRBV7-2, the J gene TRBJ2-5; TRBD2 matches at 7 bases. The CDR3 reads CASSLGLGTLAGQYF. The CDR3 coding sequence is TGTGCCAGCAGCTTAGGGTTGGGCACCTTAGCGGGCCAGTACTTC. The entire variable domain, with the rest obtained from reference TRBV7-2 and TRBJ2-5, is as follows: GAGVSQSPSNKVTEKGKDVELRCDPISGHTALYWYRQSLGQGLEFLIYFQGNSAPDKSGLPSDRFSAERTGGSVSTLTIQRTQQEDSAVYLCASSLGLGTLAGQYFGPGTRLLVL.